Listed here are 13 T cell receptor beta chains from one sample, sequenced in a study of blood T cells in healthy people across ages. Primed by a sample-barcoded 5' primer and a J-beta primer mix, a second PCR proceeded for 7 to 11 cycles. In TCRdb, the 5' RACE reads were re-called with MiXCR into one record per CDR3 protein. The sample shows hundreds of thousands of distinct CDR3 sequences, nearly 60% of them seen only once. Sequenced material: blood. These receptors all come from a young man in good health.

This sequence joins TRBV5-1 and TRBJ1-2; D is possibly TRBD1 (6 bases). There are 14 residues in the CDR3. Germline-derived CDR1 and CDR2 are SGHRS and YFSETQ. Trimming took off 3 bases at V and 0 bases at J, with 9 bases between the two ends. The CDR3 protein is CASSSDSPNYGYTF. The CDR3 DNA is TGCGCCAGCAGCTCGGACAGTCCTAACTATGGCTACACCTTC.

The chain couples TRBV30 to TRBJ1-4; no firm D call. This CDR3 spans 12 amino acids. CDR1 and CDR2 from the germline V gene are GTSNPN and SVGIG (reference sequence). The V gene lost 8 bases and the J gene lost 4 bases, with 11 bases spanning the gap. The CDR3 protein is CALRRYNEKLFF. The CDR3 DNA reads TGTGCCCTTAGGAGGTATAATGAAAAACTGTTTTTT.

This clonotype was seen only once. The chain is built from TRBV7-9 and TRBJ2-1; D gene ambiguous. The tail of the sequence fits TRBJ2-7 better, so the J call may be wrong. The CDR3 has 16 residues. Germline V gives CDR1 SEHNR, CDR2 FQNEAQ (reference sequence). The CDR3 DNA follows: TGTGCCAGCAGCGTAAACGACGGATCGGCTCCCTACGAGCAGTACTTC. The encoded protein is CASSVNDGSAPYEQYF.

The rearrangement uses TRBV7-9 and TRBJ1-2; no firm D call. Germline V lookup: CDR1 SEHNR, CDR2 FQNEAQ (reference sequence). CDR3 length equals 14 residues. Trimming left V 5 bases short and J 2 bases short, with 12 bases between. CDR3 DNA sequence: TGTGCCAGCAGCCTAGAGGCCCGAAACTATGGCTACACCTTC. Protein product: CASSLEARNYGYTF. Complete variable domain (other parts from reference TRBV7-9 and TRBJ1-2): DTGVSQNPRHKITKRGQNVTFRCDPISEHNRLYWYRQTLGQGPEFLTYFQNEAQLEKSRLLSDRFSAERPKGSFSTLEIQRTEQGDSAMYLCASSLEARNYGYTFGSGTRLTVV.

The V and J genes are TRBV20-1 and TRBJ2-7, with D uncertain. The length of the CDR3 is 13 residues. Trimming stripped 2 bases from V and 8 bases from J, with 16 bases between. Germline V gene data show CDR1 as DFQATT and CDR2 as SNEGSKA (reference sequence). CDR3: CSARNYSWVKQYF. The CDR3 bases are TGCAGTGCTAGAAACTACTCATGGGTAAAGCAGTACTTC.

A few counts support this clonotype. V is TRBV12-3 or TRBV12-4 and J is TRBJ2-3; possible D gene TRBD2, 6 bases. V was trimmed by 0 bases and J by 1 base, leaving 8 bases between them. The CDR3 loop spans 15 amino acids. The DNA for the CDR3 is TGTGCCAGCAGTTTAGCCTCTAGCGGCACAGATACGCAGTATTTT. Its protein is CASSLASSGTDTQYF.

The chain employs TRBV5-1 and TRBJ2-1; TRBD2 might be the D (6 bases). CDR1 SGHRS and CDR2 YFSETQ come from the germline V gene. This CDR3 has 16 amino acids. Trimming removed 2 bases at V and 10 bases at J, with 22 bases between. The CDR3 region is CASSFSPRGGTKEQFF. CDR3 sequence (DNA): TGCGCCAGCAGCTTCTCCCCTCGGGGCGGGACCAAGGAGCAGTTCTTC.

This chain joins TRBV10-3 and TRBJ2-1; D might be TRBD1 or TRBD2, each matching 5 bases. CDR3 length: 12 residues. V was cut by 10 bases and J by 7 bases, with 14 bases left in between. Germline V lookup: CDR1 ENHRY, CDR2 SYGVKD. The CDR3 reads CATNRGLNEQFF. CDR3 nucleotides: TGTGCCACCAACCGGGGCCTAAATGAGCAGTTCTTC.

This clonotype came up a few times. This chain links TRBV20-1 with TRBJ2-7; D is possibly TRBD2 (6 bases). CDR1 is DFQATT and CDR2 is SNEGSKA in the germline V gene (reference sequence). Trimming took 0 bases from V and 2 from J, leaving 14 bases between them. CDR3 length equals 15 residues. CDR3 amino acids: CSARDNQRATYEQYF. The CDR3 DNA reads as TGCAGTGCTAGAGATAACCAGCGGGCAACCTACGAGCAGTACTTC.

The V gene is TRBV12-3 or TRBV12-4, the J gene TRBJ1-2; 11 bases are shared with TRBD1. The V gene end was trimmed by 5 bases and the J gene end by 4 bases; junction bases not matched to a gene: 6. This CDR3 comprises 15 residues. CDR3: CASSRRTGGLYGYTF. The CDR3 region has the DNA TGTGCCAGCAGTAGACGGACAGGGGGCCTCTATGGCTACACCTTC.

V gene TRBV5-1 combines with J gene TRBJ2-1; 13 positions agree with TRBD2. Per germline, CDR1 SGHRS and CDR2 YFSETQ. The V and J ends lost 4 bases and 7 bases, in that order; junction bases with no gene match: 11. The CDR3 extends over 17 amino acids. The CDR3 here is CASSPRTSGGPRNEQFF. The CDR3 DNA sequence: TGCGCCAGCAGCCCGAGGACTAGCGGGGGCCCACGAAATGAGCAGTTCTTC.

The chain recombines TRBV20-1 with TRBJ2-7; a possible D gene is TRBD1 (6 bases). V was shortened by 5 bases and J by 7 bases, with 12 bases between the two germline ends. From germline, CDR1 is DFQATT and CDR2 SNEGSKA (reference sequence). CDR3 length: 11 amino acids. CDR3 sequence reads: CSAYGQLEQYF. The DNA for the CDR3 is TGCAGTGCTTATGGACAGCTGGAGCAGTACTTC.

This clonotype has a handful of counts. V is TRBV7-2 and J is TRBJ2-5; 9 bases agree with TRBD2. The CDR3 extends over 16 amino acids. Germline V lookup: CDR1 SGHTA, CDR2 FQGNSA. After removal of 3 bases from V and 1 base from J, the junction contained 6 bases not matched to a gene. CDR3 DNA: TGTGCCAGCAGCTTCGGGCTAGCGGGGATCCAAGAGACCCAGTACTTC. Protein sequence: CASSFGLAGIQETQYF.